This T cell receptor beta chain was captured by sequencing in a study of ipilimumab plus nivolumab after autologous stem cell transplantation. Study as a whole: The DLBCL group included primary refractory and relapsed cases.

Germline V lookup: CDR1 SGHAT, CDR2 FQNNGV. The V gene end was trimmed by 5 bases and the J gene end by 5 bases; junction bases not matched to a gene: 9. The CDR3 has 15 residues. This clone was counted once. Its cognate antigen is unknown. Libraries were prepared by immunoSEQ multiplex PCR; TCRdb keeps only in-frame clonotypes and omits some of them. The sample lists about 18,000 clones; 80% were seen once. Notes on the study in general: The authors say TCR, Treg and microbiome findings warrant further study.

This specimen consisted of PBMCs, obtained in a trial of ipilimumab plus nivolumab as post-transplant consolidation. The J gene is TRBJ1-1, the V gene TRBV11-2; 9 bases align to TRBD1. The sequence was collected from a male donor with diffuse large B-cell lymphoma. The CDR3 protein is CASSALTGGGTEAFF. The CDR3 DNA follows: TGTGCCAGCAGCGCCCTTACAGGGGGCGGGACTGAAGCTTTCTTT.